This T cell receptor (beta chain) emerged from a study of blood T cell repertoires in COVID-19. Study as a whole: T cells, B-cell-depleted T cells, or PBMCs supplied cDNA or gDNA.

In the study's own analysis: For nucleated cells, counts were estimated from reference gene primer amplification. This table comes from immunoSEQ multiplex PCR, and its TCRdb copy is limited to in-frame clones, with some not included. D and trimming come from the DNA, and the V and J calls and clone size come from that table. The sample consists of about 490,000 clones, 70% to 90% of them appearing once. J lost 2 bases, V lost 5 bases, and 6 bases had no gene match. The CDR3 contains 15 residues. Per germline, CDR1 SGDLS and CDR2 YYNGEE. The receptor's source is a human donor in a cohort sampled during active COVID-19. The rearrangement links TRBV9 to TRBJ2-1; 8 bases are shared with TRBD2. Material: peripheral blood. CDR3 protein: CASSEAGDAYNEQFF. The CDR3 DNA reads TGTGCCAGCAGTGAAGCGGGAGATGCCTACAATGAGCAGTTCTTC.